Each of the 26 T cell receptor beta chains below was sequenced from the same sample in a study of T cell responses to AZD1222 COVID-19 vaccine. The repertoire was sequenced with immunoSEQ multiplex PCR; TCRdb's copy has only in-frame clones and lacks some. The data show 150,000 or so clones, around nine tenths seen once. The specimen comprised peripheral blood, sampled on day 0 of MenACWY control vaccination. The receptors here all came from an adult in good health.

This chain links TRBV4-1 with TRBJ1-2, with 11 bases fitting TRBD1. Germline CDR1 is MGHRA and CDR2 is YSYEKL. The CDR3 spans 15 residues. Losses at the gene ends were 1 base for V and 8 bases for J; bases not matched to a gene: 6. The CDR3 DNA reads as TGCGCCAGCAGCCAAGCCTCCGGGACAGGGGGAGGCTACACCTTC. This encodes CASSQASGTGGGYTF.

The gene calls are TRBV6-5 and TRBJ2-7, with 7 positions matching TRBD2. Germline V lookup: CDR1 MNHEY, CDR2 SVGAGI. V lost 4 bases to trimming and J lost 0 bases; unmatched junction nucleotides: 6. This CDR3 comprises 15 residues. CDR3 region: CASSSREGLSYEQYF. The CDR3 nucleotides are TGTGCCAGCAGTTCAAGGGAGGGTCTCTCCTACGAGCAGTACTTC.

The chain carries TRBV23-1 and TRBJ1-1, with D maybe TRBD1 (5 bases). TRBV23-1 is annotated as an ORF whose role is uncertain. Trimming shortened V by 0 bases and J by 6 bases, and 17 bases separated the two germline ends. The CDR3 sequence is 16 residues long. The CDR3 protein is CASSQSVAGSGPEAFF. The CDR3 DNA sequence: TGCGCCAGCAGTCAATCAGTGGCAGGGTCGGGCCCTGAAGCTTTCTTT.

CDR3 loop: CALDRGADTEAFF. CDR3 nucleotides: TGTGCCCTAGACAGGGGGGCCGACACTGAAGCTTTCTTT. J is TRBJ1-1 and V is TRBV30; 9 bases fit TRBD1. Per the germline V gene, CDR1 is GTSNPN and CDR2 is SVGIG (reference sequence). J was trimmed by 3 bases and V by 8 bases; bases with no gene match: 7. The CDR3 is 13 residues long.

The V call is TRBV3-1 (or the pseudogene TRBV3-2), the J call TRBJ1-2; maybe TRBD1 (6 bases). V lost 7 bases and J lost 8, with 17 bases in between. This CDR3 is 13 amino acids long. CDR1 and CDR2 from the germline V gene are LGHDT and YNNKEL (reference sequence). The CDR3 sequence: CASTLEGGQGYTF. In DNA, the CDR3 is TGTGCCAGCACCCTGGAAGGGGGGCAAGGCTACACCTTC.

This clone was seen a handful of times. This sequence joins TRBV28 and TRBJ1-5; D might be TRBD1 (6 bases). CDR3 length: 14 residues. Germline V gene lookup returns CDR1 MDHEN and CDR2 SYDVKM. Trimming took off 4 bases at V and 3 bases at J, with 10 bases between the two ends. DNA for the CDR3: TGTGCCAGCAGTTCAGGGGACAACAATCAGCCCCAGCATTTT. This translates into CASSSGDNNQPQHF.

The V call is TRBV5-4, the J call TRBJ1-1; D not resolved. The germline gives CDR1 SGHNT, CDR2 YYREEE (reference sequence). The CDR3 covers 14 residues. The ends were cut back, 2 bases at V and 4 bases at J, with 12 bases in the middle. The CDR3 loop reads CASSFMGVATEAFF. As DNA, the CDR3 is TGTGCCAGCAGCTTTATGGGAGTGGCCACTGAAGCTTTCTTT.

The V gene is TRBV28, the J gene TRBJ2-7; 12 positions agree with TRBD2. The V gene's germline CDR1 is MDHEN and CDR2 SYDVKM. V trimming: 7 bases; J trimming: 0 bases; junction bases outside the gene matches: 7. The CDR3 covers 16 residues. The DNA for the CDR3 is TGTGCCAGCATTTCGGGGACTAGCGGGCTCTCCTACGAGCAGTACTTC. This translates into CASISGTSGLSYEQYF.

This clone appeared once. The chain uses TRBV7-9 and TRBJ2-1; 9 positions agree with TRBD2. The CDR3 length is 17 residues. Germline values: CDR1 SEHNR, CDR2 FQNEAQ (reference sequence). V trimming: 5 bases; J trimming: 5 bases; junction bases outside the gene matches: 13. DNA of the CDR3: TGTGCCAGCAGCCCCGGGACTAGCAGCCGCGGGGACAATGAGCAGTTCTTC. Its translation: CASSPGTSSRGDNEQFF.

CDR3 bases: TGTGCCAGCAGCCAAACAACTAGCCCCCACGAGCAGTACTTC. Protein product: CASSQTTSPHEQYF. The V and J genes are TRBV4-2 and TRBJ2-7, with D possibly matching TRBD2 (6 bases). The CDR3 covers 14 residues. Germline V gene data show CDR1 as LGHNA and CDR2 as YNFKEQ. V lost 2 bases and J lost 5, with 13 bases in between.

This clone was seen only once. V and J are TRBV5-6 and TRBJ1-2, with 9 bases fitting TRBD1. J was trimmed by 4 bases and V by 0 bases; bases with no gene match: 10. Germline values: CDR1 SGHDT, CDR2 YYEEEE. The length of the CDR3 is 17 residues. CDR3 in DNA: TGTGCCAGCAGCTTGGCCTCCCGGGACAGGGCAACCTATGGCTACACCTTC. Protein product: CASSLASRDRATYGYTF.

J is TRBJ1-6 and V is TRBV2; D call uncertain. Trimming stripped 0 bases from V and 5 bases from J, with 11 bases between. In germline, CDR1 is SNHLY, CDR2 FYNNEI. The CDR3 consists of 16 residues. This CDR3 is CASSEAGPVNNSPLHF. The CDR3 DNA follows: TGTGCCAGCAGTGAAGCAGGGCCAGTCAATAATTCACCCCTCCACTTT.

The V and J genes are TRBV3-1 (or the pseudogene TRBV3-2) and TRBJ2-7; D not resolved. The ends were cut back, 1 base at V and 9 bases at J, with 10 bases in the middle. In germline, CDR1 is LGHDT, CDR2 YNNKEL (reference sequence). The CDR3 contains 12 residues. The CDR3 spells CASSQALNGQYF. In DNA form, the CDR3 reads TGTGCCAGCAGCCAAGCCCTAAACGGGCAGTACTTC.

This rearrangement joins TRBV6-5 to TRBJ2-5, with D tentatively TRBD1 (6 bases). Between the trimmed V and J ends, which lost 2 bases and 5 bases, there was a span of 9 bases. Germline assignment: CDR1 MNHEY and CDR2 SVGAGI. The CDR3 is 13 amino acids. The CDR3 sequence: CASSYPQGETQYF. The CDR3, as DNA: TGTGCCAGCAGTTACCCCCAGGGGGAGACCCAGTACTTC.

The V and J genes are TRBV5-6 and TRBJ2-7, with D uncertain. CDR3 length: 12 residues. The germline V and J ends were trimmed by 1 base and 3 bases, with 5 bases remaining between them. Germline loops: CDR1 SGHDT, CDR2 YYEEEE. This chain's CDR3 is CASSLKFYEQYF. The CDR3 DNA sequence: TGTGCCAGCAGCTTGAAATTCTACGAGCAGTACTTC.

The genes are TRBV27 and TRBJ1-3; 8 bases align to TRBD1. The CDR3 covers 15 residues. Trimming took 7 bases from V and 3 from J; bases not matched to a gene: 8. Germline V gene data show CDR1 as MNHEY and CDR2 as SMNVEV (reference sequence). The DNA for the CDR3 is TGTGCCAGCAAAACAGGACAGGGTCTTGGAAACACCATATATTTT. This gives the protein CASKTGQGLGNTIYF.

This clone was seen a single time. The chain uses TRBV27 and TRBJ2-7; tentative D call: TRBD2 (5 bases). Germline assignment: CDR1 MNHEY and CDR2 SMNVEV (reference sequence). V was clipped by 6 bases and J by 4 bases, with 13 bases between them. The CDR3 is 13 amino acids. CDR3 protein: CASSLGSGYEQYF. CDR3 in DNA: TGTGCCAGCAGCCTTGGGAGTGGGTACGAGCAGTACTTC.

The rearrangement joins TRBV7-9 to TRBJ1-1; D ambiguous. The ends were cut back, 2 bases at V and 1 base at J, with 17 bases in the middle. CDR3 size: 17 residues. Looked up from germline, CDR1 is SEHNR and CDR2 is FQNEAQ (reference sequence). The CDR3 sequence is CASSLLGSLQQNTEAFF. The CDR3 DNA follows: TGTGCCAGCAGCTTACTGGGCAGTCTCCAGCAGAACACTGAAGCTTTCTTT.

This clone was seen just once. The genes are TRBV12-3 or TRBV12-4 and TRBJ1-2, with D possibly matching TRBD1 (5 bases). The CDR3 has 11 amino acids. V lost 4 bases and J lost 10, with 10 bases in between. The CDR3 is CASSWGPTYTF. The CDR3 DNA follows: TGTGCCAGCAGTTGGGGACCTACCTACACCTTC.

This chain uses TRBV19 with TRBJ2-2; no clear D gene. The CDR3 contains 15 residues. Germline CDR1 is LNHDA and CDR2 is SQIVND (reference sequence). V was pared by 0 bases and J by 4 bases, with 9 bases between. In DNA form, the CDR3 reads TGTGCCAGTAGTATAGATCAAGCATTCACCGGGGAGCTGTTTTTT. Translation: CASSIDQAFTGELFF.

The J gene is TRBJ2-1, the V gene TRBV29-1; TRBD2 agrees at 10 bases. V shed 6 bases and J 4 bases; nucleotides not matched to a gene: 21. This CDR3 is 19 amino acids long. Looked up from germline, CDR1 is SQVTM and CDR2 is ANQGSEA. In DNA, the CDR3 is TGCAGCGTGGCCTGGGACTTCGAAGGCGGACTAGCGGCTTACAATGAGCAGTTCTTC. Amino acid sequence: CSVAWDFEGGLAAYNEQFF.

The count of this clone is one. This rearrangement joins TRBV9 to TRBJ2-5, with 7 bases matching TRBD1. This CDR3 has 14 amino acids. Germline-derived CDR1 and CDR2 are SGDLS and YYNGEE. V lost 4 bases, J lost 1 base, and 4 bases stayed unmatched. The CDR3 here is CASSLGGRQETQYF. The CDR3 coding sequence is TGTGCCAGCAGCCTAGGGGGCCGCCAAGAGACCCAGTACTTC.

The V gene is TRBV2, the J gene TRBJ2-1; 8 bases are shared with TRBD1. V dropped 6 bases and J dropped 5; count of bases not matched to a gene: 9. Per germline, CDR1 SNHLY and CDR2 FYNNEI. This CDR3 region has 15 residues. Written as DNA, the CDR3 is TGTGCCAGCAGCCCTGAGGGACAGGTCCACAATGAGCAGTTCTTC. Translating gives CASSPEGQVHNEQFF.

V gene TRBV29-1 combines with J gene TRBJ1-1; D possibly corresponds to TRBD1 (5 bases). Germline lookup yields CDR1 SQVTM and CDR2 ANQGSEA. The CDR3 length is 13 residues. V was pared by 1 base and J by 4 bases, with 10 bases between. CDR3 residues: CSVEVGVITEAFF. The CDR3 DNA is TGCAGCGTTGAAGTGGGGGTAATCACTGAAGCTTTCTTT. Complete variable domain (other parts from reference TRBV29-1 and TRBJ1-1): SAVISQKPSRDICQRGTSLTIQCQVDSQVTMMFWYRQQPGQSLTLIATANQGSEATYESGFVIDKFPISRPNLTFSTLTVSNMSPEDSSIYLCSVEVGVITEAFFGQGTRLTVV.

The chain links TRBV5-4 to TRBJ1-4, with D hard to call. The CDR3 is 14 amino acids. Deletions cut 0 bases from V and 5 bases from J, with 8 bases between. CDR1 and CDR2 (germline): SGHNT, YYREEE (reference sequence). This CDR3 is CASSLGKTNEKLFF. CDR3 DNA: TGTGCCAGCAGCTTGGGGAAGACGAATGAAAAACTGTTTTTT.

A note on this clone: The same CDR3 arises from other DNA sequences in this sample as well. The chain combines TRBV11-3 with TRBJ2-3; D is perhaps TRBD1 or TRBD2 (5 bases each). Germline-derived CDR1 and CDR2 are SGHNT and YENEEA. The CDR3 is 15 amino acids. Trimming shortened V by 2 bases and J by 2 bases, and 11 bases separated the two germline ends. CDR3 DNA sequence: TGTGCCAGCAGCTTAACCGGGACCTTCACAGATACGCAGTATTTT. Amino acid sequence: CASSLTGTFTDTQYF.